The text below deals with one TCR beta chain. Its antigen is unknown. This entry comes from a study of cytomegalovirus exposure and HLA in healthy donors. Study-wide results and limits: As a later analysis showed, a missense DCLRE1C variant was linked to trimming of TCR beta V- and J-genes. Reports showed the classifier diagnosing cytomegalovirus status with high specificity and sensitivity.

The primer mix had 60 Vbeta and 13 Jbeta primers. Data came from immunoSEQ multiplex PCR; TCRdb stores just in-frame clones and leaves some out. The data contain 150,000 to 200,000 clones, approximately 79% of them singletons. The CDR3 extends over 16 amino acids. The TCR sequence derives from a woman aged 40-49 years in good health and CMV-seronegative. Sequencing was performed on PBMCs. The gene calls are TRBV21-1 and TRBJ1-4. TRBV21-1 is deemed a pseudogene. CDR3 sequence (DNA): TGTGCCAGCACTCAAATGGCGGGTACGAGCAATGAAAAACTGTTTTTT. Amino acids: CASTQMAGTSNEKLFF.